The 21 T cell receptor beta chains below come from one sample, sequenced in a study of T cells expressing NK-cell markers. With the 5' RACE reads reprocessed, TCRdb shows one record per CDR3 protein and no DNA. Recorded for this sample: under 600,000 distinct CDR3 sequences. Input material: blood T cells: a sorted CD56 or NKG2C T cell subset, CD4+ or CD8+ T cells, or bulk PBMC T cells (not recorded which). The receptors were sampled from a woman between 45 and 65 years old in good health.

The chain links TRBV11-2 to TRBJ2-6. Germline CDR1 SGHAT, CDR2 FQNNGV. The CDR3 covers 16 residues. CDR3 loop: CASSLIIGAGANVLTF.

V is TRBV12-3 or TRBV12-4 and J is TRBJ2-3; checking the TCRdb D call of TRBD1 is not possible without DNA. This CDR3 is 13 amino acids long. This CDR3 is CASSRRGYDTQYF.

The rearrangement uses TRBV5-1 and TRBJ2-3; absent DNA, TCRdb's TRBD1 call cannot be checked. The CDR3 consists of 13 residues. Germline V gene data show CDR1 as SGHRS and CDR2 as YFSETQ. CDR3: CASKGQGADTQYF. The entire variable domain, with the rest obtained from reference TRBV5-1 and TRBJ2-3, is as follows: KAGVTQTPRYLIKTRGQQVTLSCSPISGHRSVSWYQQTPGQGLQFLFEYFSETQRNKGNFPGRFSGRQFSNSRSEMNVSTLELGDSALYLCASKGQGADTQYFGPGTRLTVL.

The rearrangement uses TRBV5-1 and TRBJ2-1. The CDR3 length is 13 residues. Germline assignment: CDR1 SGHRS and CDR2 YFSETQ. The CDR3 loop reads CASSLRPNNEQFF.

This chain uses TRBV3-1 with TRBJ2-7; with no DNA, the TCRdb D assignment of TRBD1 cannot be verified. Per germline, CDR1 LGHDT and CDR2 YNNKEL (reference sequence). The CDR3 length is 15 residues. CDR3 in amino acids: CASSQAGTGIYEQYF.

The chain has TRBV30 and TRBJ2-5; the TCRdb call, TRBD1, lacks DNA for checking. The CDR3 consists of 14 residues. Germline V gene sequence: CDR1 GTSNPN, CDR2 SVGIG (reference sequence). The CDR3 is CAWSVKTGGETQYF.

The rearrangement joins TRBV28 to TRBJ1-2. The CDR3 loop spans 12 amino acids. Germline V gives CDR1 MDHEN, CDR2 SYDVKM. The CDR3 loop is CANLIGEGAYTF.

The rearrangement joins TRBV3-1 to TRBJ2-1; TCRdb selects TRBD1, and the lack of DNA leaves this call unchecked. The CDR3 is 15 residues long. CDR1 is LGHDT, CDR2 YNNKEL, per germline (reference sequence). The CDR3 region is CASSQSPGRYNEQFF.

CDR3 sequence: CASSQSAGGDTEAFF. The chain recombines TRBV4-2 with TRBJ1-1. Germline V lookup: CDR1 LGHNA, CDR2 YNFKEQ. CDR3 length equals 15 residues.

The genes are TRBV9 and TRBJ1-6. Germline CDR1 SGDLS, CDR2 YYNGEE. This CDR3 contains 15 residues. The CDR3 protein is CASSVASGRNSPLHF.

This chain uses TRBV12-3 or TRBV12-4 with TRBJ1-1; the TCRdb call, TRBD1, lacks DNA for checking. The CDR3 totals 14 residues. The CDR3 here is CASTPGTRTTEAFF.

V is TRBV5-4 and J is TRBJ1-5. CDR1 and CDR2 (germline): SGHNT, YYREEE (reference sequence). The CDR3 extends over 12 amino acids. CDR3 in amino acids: CASSLPNQPQHF.

CDR3 sequence: CASSSQPKLVEKTSGRQQFF. This chain connects TRBV7-8 to TRBJ2-1; the TCRdb D gene call, TRBD2, has no DNA to confirm it. Germline lookup yields CDR1 SGHVS and CDR2 FQNEAQ. The CDR3 is 20 residues long.

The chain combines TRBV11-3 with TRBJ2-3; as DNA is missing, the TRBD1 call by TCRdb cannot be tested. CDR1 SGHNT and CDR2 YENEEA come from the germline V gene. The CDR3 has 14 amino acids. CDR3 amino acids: CASSWDPSADTQYF.

The CDR3 protein is CATSRVQETQYF. V gene TRBV15 combines with J gene TRBJ2-5. Looked up from germline, CDR1 is LNHNV and CDR2 is YYDKDF (reference sequence). CDR3 length: 12 amino acids.

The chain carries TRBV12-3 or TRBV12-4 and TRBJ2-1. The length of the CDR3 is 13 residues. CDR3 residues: CASSFNLVGQEFF.

The CDR3 is CSGSQSKNIQYF. The chain combines TRBV29-1 with TRBJ2-4. Germline V gives CDR1 SQVTM, CDR2 ANQGSEA. This CDR3 contains 12 residues.

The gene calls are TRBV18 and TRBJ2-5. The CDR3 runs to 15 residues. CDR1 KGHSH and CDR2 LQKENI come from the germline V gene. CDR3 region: CASSPFNPRQETQYF.

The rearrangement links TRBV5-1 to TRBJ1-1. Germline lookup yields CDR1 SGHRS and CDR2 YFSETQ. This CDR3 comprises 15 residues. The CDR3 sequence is CASSFSGGRGTEAFF. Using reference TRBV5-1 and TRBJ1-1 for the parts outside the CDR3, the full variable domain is KAGVTQTPRYLIKTRGQQVTLSCSPISGHRSVSWYQQTPGQGLQFLFEYFSETQRNKGNFPGRFSGRQFSNSRSEMNVSTLELGDSALYLCASSFSGGRGTEAFFGQGTRLTVV.

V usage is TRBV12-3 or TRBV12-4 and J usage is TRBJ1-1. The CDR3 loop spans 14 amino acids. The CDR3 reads CASSVLRGSFSAFF.

The CDR3 sequence is CAWSLTSGHNEQFF. The chain combines TRBV30 with TRBJ2-1; checking the TCRdb D call of TRBD2 is not possible without DNA. The germline CDR1 and CDR2 sequences are GTSNPN and SVGIG (reference sequence). The CDR3 consists of 14 residues.